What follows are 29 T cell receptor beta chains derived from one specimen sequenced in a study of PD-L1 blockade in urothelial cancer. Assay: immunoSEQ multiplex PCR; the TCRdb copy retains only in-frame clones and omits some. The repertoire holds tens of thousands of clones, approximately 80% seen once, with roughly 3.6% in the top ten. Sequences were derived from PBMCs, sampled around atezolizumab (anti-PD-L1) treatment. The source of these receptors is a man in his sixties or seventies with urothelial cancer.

As DNA, the CDR3 is TGTGCCAGTAGTATTCCTTTTCAGCCCCAGCATTTT. Translation gives CASSIPFQPQHF. V is TRBV19 and J is TRBJ1-5; no clear D. The germline gives CDR1 LNHDA, CDR2 SQIVND (reference sequence). CDR3 length: 12 residues. The V and J ends lost 3 bases and 6 bases respectively, with 6 bases between them. Full variable domain (remainder filled in from reference TRBV19 and TRBJ1-5): DGGITQSPKYLFRKEGQNVTLSCEQNLNHDAMYWYRQDPGQGLRLIYYSQIVNDFQKGDIAEGYSVSREKKESFPLTVTSAQKNPTAFYLCASSIPFQPQHFGDGTRLSIL.

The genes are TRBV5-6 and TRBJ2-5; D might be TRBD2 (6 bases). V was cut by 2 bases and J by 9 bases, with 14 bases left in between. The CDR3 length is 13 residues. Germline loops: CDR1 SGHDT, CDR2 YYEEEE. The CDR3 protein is CASSLGTPGAQYF. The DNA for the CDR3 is TGTGCCAGCAGCTTAGGTACCCCGGGGGCCCAGTACTTC.

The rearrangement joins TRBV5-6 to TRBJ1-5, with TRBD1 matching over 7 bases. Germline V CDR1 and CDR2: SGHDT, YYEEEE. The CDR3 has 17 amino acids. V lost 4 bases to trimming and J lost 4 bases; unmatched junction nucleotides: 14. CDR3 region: CASSLGSVQQGNQPQHF. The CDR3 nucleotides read TGTGCCAGCAGCCTAGGTTCGGTGCAACAGGGGAATCAGCCCCAGCATTTT. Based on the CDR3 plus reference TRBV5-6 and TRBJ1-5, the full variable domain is DAGVTQSPTHLIKTRGQQVTLRCSPKSGHDTVSWYQQALGQGPQFIFQYYEEEERQRGNFPDRFSGHQFPNYSSELNVNALLLGDSALYLCASSLGSVQQGNQPQHFGDGTRLSIL.

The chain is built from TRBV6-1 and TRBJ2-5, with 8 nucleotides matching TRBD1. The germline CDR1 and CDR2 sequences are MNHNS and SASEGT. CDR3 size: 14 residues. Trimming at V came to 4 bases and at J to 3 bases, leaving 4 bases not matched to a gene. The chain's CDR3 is CASSVGQAKETQYF. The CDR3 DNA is TGTGCCAGCAGTGTGGGACAGGCCAAAGAGACCCAGTACTTC.

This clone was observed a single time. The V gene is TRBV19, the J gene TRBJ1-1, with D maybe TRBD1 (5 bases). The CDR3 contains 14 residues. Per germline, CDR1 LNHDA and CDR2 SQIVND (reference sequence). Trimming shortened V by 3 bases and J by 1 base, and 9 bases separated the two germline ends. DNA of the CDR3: TGTGCCAGTAGTATCTTCGACAGGAACACTGAAGCTTTCTTT. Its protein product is CASSIFDRNTEAFF.

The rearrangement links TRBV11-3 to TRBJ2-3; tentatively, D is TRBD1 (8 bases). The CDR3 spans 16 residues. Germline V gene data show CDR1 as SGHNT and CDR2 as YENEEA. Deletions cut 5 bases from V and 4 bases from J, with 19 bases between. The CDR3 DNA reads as TGTGCCAGCAGCGCCCGACAGGGGAGGGGAGCAGATACGCAGTATTTT. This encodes CASSARQGRGADTQYF.

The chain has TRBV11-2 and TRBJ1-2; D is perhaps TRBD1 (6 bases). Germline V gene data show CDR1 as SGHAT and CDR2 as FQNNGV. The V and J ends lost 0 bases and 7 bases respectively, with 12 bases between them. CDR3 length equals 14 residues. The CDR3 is CASSLDMRGGGYTF. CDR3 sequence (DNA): TGTGCCAGCAGCTTAGATATGAGGGGGGGTGGCTACACCTTC.

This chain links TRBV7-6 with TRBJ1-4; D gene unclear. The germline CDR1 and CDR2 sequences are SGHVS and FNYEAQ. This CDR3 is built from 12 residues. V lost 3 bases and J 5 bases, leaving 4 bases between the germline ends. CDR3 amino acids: CASSLANEKLFF. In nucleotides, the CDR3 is TGTGCCAGCAGCTTGGCAAATGAAAAACTGTTTTTT.

The CDR3 spells CASSLTGTGGTDTQYF. The CDR3 DNA reads TGTGCCAGCAGCTTGACCGGGACAGGGGGCACAGATACGCAGTATTTT. The chain uses TRBV11-3 and TRBJ2-3; 10 bases are shared with TRBD1. Germline values: CDR1 SGHNT, CDR2 YENEEA. V gave up 3 bases and J gave up 1 base; unmatched junction bases: 4. The CDR3 length is 16 residues.

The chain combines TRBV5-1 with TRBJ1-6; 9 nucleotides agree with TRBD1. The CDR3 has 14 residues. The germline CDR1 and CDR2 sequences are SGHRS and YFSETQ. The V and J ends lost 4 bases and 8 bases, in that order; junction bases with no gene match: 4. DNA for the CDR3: TGCGCCAGCAGCCTAAGGGACAGGGATTCACCCCTCCACTTT. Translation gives CASSLRDRDSPLHF.

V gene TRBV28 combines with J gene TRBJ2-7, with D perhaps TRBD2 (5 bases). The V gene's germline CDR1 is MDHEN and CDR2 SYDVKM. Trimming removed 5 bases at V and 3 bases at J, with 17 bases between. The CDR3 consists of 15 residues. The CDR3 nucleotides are TGTGCCAGCAGTGGTCGACGGGGAACCATCTACGAGCAGTACTTC. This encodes CASSGRRGTIYEQYF.

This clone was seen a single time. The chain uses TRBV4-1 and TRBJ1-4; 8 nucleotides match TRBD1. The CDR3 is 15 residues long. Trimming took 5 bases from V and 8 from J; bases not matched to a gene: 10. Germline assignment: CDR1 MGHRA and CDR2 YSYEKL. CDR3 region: CASSGTTGDREKLFF. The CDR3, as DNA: TGCGCCAGCAGCGGAACGACAGGGGATCGCGAAAAACTGTTTTTT.

CDR3 coding DNA: TGCAGCGTTGAAGATGGCCGAGGGAGCGGGAGTTCCTACGAGCAGTACTTC. Translated, it gives CSVEDGRGSGSSYEQYF. The chain joins TRBV29-1 to TRBJ2-7; 8 bases line up with TRBD2. Germline V CDR1 and CDR2: SQVTM, ANQGSEA. The V segment lost 0 bases and the J segment 1 base; nucleotides outside the gene matches: 11. The CDR3 extends over 17 amino acids.

Written as DNA, the CDR3 is TGTGCCAGCAGCGGCTGGGGACAGGGTCAAGAGACCCAGTACTTC. It specifies CASSGWGQGQETQYF. The chain carries TRBV7-9 and TRBJ2-5; TRBD1 matches 9 bases. This CDR3 has 15 residues. Germline assignment: CDR1 SEHNR and CDR2 FQNEAQ (reference sequence). Trimming at V came to 5 bases and at J to 2 bases, leaving 6 bases not matched to a gene.

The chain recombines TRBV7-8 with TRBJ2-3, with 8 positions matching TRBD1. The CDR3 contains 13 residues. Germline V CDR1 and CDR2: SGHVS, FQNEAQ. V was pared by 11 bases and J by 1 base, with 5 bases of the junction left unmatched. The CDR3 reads CAAQQGGTDTQYF. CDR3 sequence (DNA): TGTGCCGCCCAACAGGGGGGCACAGATACGCAGTATTTT.

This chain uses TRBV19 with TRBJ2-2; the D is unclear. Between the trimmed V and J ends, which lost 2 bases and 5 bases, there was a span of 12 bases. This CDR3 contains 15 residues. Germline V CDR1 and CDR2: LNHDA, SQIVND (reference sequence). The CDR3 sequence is CASSINSGGTGELFF. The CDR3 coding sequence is TGTGCCAGTAGTATAAATTCGGGTGGTACCGGGGAGCTGTTTTTT.

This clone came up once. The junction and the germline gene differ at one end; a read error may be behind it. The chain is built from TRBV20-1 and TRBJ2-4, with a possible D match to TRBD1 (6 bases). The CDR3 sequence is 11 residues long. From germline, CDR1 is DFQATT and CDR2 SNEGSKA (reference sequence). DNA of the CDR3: TGCAGTGCTAGAGATCAAGGGGACAACATATTC. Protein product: CSARDQGDNIF.

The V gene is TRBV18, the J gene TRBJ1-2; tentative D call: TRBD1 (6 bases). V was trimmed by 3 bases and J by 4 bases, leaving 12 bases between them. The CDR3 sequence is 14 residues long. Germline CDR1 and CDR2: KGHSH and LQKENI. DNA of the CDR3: TGTGCCAGCTCACCCGGAAGACAGGTCTATGGCTACACCTTC. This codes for CASSPGRQVYGYTF.

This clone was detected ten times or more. CDR3 nucleotide sequence: TGTGCCAGCAGTGTCGGACAGAGCGATACGCAGTATTTT. Translated: CASSVGQSDTQYF. This chain uses TRBV28 with TRBJ2-3; a possible D gene is TRBD1 (6 bases). CDR1 and CDR2 (germline): MDHEN, SYDVKM. With 5 bases removed from V and 6 bases from J, the gap between germline ends came to 12 bases. This CDR3 comprises 13 residues.

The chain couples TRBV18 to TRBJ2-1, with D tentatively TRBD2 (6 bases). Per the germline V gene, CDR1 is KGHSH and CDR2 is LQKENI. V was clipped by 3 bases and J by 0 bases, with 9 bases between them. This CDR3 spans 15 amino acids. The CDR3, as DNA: TGTGCCAGCTCACCGACTAGTAGCTCCTACAATGAGCAGTTCTTC. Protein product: CASSPTSSSYNEQFF.

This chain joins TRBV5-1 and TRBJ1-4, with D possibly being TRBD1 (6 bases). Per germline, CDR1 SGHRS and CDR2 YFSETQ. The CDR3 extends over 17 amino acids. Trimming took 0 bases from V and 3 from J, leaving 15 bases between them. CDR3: CASSLGDKIVPNEKLFF. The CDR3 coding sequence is TGCGCCAGCAGCTTGGGGGACAAGATCGTGCCTAATGAAAAACTGTTTTTT.

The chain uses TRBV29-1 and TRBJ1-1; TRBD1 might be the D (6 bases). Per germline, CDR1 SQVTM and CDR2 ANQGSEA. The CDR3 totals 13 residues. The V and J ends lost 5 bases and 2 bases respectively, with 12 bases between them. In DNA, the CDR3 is TGCAGCGTTCGTGCACAGGGAAACACTGAAGCTTTCTTT. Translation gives CSVRAQGNTEAFF.

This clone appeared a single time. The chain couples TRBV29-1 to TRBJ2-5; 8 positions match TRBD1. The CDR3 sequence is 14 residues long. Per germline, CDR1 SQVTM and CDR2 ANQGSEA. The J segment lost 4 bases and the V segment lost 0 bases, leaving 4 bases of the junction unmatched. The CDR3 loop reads CSVEDTTGVETQYF. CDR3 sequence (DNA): TGCAGCGTTGAAGACACGACAGGGGTAGAGACCCAGTACTTC.

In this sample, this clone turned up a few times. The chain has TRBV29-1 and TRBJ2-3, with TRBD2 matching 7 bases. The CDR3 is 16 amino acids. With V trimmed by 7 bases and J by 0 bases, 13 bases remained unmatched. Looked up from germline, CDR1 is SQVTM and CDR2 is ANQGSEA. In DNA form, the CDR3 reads TGCAGCGCCGGGGAGGGAGCGGGGAAGAGCACAGATACGCAGTATTTT. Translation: CSAGEGAGKSTDTQYF.

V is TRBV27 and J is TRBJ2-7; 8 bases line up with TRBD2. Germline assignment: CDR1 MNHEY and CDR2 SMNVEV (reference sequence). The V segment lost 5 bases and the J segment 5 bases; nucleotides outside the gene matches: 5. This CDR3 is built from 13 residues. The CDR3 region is CASSPPGGNEQYF. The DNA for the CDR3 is TGTGCCAGCAGTCCTCCGGGGGGGAACGAGCAGTACTTC.

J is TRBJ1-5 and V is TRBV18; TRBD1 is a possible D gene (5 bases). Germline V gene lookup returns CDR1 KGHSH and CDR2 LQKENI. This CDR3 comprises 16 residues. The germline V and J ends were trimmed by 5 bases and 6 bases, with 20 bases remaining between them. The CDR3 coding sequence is TGTGCCAGCTCATGGGGGGGGACGAGGCAGGCTCAGCCCCAGCATTTT. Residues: CASSWGGTRQAQPQHF.

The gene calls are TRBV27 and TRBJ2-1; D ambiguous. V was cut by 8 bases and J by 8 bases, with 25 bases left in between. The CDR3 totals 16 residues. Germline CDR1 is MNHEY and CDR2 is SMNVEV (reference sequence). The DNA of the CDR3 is TGTGCCAGCGGCGTCCCCCGAGGTGGAGTAATCCATGAGCAGTTCTTC. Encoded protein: CASGVPRGGVIHEQFF.

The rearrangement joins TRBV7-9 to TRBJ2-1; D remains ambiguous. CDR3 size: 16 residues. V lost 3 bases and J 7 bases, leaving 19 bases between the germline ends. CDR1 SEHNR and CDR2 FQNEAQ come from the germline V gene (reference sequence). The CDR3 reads CASSLTRGKRQNEQFF. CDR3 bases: TGTGCCAGCAGCTTGACCCGAGGAAAGCGCCAGAATGAGCAGTTCTTC.

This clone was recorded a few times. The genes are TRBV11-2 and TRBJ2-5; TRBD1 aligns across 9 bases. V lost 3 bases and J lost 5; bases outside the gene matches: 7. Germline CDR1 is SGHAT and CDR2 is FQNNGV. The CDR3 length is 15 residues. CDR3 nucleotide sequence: TGTGCCAGCAGCTTTCCGGGACAGGGAATGGAGACCCAGTACTTC. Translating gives CASSFPGQGMETQYF.